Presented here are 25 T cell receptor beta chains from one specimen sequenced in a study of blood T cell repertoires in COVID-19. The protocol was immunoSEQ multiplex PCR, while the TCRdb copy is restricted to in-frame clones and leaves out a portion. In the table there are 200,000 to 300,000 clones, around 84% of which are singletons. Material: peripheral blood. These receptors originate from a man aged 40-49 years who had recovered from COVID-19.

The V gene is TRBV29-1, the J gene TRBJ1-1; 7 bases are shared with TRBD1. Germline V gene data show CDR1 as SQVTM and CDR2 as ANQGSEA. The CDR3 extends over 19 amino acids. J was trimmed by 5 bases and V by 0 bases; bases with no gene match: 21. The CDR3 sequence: CSVEDGVVFRGRGRTEAFF. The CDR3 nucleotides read TGCAGCGTTGAAGATGGGGTAGTATTCCGGGGCAGGGGGAGGACTGAAGCTTTCTTT.

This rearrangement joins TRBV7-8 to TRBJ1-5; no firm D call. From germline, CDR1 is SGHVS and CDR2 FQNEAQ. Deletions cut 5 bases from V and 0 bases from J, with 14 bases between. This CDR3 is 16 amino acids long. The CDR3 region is CASSQREGRSNQPQHF. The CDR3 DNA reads TGTGCCAGCAGCCAAAGGGAGGGTCGTAGCAATCAGCCCCAGCATTTT.

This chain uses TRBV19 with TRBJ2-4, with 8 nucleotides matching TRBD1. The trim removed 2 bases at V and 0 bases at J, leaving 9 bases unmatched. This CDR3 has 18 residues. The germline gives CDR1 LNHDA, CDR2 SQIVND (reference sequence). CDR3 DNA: TGTGCCAGTAGTATAATCCGGGACAGGAATCTAGCCAAAAACATTCAGTACTTC. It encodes CASSIIRDRNLAKNIQYF.

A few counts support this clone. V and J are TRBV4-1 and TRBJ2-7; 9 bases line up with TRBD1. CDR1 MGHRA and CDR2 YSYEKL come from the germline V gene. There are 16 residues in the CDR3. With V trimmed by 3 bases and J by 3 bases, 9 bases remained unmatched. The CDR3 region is CASSQVPDRGLYEQYF. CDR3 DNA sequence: TGCGCCAGCAGCCAGGTGCCGGACAGGGGTCTCTACGAGCAGTACTTC.

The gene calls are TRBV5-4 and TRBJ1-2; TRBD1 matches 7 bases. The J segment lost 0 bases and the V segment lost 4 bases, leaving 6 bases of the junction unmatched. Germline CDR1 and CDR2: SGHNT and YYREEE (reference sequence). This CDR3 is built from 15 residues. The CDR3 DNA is TGTGCCAGCAGCCTCGCAGGGGGAGCTAACTATGGCTACACCTTC. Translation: CASSLAGGANYGYTF.

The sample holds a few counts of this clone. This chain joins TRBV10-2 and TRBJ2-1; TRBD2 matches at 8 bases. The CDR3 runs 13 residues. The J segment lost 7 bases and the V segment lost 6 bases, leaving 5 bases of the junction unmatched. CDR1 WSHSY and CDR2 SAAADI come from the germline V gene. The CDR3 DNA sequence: TGCGCCAGCAGGGTAGCGGGGAGTAATGAGCAGTTCTTC. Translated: CASRVAGSNEQFF.

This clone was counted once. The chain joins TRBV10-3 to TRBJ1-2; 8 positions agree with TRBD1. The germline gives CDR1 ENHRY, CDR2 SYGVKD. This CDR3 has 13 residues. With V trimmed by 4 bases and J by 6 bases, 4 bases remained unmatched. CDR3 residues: CAISGQGSDGYTF. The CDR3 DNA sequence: TGTGCCATCAGTGGACAGGGGTCTGATGGCTACACCTTC.

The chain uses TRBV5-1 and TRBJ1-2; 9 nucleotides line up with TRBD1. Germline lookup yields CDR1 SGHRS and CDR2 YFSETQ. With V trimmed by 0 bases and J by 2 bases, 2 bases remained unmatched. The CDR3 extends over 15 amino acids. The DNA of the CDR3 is TGCGCCAGCAGCTTGGCGGGACAGGGAAACTATGGCTACACCTTC. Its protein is CASSLAGQGNYGYTF.

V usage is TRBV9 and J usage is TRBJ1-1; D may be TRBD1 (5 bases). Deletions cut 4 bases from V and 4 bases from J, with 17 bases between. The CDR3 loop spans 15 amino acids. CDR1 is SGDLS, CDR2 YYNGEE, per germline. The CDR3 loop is CASSTQGDWATEAFF. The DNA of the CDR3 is TGTGCCAGCAGCACCCAAGGGGATTGGGCCACTGAAGCTTTCTTT.

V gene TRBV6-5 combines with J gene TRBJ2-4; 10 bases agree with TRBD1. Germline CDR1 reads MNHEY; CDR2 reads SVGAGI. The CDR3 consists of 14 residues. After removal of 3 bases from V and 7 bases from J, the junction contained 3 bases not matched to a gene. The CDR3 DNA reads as TGTGCCAGCAGTTATCGGGACAGGGGTAACATTCAGTACTTC. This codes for CASSYRDRGNIQYF.

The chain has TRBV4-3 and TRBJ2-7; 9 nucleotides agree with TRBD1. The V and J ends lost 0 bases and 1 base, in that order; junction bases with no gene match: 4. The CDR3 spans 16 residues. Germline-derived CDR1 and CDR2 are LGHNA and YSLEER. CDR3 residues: CASSQDSTGGSYEQYF. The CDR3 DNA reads TGCGCCAGCAGCCAAGATTCGACAGGGGGGTCCTACGAGCAGTACTTC.

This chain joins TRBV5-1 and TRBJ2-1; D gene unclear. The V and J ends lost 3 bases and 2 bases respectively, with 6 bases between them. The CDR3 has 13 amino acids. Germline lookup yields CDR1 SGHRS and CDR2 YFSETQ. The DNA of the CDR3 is TGCGCCAGCAGCTCCAAGCCCTACAATGAGCAGTTCTTC. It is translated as CASSSKPYNEQFF.

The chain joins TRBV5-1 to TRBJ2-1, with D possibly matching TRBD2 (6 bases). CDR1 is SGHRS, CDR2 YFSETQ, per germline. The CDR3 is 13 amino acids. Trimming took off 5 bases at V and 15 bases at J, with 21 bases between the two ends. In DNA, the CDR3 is TGCGCCAGCAGTCGCATCCCCGGGACTCCCCCGTTCTTC. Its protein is CASSRIPGTPPFF. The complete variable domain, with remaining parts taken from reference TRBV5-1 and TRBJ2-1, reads KAGVTQTPRYLIKTRGQQVTLSCSPISGHRSVSWYQQTPGQGLQFLFEYFSETQRNKGNFPGRFSGRQFSNSRSEMNVSTLELGDSALYLCASSRIPGTPPFFGPGTRLTVL.

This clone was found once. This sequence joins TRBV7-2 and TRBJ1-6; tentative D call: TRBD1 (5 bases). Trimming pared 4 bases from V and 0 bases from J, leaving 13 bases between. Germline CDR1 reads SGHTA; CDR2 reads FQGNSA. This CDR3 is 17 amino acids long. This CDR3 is CASSSGHQSSYNSPLHF. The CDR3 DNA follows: TGTGCCAGCAGCTCCGGACACCAGAGCTCCTATAATTCACCCCTCCACTTT.

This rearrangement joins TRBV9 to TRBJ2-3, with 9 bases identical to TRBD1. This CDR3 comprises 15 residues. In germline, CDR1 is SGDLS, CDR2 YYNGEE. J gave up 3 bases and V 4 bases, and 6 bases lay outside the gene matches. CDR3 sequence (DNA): TGTGCCAGCAGCTTCCGTGGACAGGGGACAGATACGCAGTATTTT. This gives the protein CASSFRGQGTDTQYF.

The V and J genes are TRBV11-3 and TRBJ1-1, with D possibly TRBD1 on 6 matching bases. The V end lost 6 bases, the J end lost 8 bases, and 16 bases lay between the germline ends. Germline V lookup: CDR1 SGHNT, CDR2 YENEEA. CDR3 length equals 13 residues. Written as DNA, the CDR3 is TGTGCCAGCAGATTACAGGGTTCTGTGGAAGCTTTCTTT. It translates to CASRLQGSVEAFF.

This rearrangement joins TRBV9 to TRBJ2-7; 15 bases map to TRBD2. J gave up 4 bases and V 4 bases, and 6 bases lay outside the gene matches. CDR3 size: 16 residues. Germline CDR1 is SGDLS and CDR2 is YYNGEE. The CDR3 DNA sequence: TGTGCCAGCAGCAGGACTAGCGGGAGGGCCGGATACGAGCAGTACTTC. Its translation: CASSRTSGRAGYEQYF.

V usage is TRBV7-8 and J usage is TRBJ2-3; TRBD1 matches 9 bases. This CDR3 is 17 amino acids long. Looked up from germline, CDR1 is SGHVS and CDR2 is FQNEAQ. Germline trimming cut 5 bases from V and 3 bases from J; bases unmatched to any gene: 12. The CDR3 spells CASSPTGGTGLTDTQYF. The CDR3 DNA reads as TGTGCCAGCAGCCCCACAGGCGGGACAGGGCTGACAGATACGCAGTATTTT.

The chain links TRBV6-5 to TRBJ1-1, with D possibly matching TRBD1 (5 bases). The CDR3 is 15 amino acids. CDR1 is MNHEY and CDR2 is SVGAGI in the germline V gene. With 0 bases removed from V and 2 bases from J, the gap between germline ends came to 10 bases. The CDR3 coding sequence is TGTGCCAGCAGTTACTCGTCCAGGGTCAACACTGAAGCTTTCTTT. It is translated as CASSYSSRVNTEAFF.

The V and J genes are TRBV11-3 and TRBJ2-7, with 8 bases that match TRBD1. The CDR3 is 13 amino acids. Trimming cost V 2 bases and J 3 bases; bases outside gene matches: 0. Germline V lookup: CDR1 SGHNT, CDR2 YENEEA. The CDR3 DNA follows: TGTGCCAGCAGCTTAACAGGGGGCTACGAGCAGTACTTC. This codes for CASSLTGGYEQYF.

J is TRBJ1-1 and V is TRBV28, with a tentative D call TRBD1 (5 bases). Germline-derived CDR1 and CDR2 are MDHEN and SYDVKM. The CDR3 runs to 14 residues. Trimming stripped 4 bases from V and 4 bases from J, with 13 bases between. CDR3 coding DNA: TGTGCCAGCAGTTCGGGGGGGGTGAGCACTGAAGCTTTCTTT. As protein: CASSSGGVSTEAFF.

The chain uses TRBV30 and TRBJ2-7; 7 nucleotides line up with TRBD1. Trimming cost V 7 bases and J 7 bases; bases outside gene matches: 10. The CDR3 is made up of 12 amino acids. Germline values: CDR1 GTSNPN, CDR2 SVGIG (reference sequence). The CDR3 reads CASTGRRMEQYF. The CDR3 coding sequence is TGTGCCTCGACAGGGAGAAGAATGGAGCAGTACTTC.

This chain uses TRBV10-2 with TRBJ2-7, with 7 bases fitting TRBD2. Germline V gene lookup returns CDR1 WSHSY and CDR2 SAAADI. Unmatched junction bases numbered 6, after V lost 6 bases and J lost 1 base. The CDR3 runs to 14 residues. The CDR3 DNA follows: TGCGCCAGCAGGCCAGACGGGGGGTCCTACGAGCAGTACTTC. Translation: CASRPDGGSYEQYF.

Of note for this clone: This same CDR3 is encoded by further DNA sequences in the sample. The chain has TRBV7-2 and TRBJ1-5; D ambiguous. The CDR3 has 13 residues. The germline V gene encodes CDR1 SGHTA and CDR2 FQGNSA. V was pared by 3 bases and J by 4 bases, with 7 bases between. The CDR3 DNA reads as TGTGCCAGCAGCTTGAGGGTTAATCAGCCCCAGCATTTT. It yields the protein CASSLRVNQPQHF.

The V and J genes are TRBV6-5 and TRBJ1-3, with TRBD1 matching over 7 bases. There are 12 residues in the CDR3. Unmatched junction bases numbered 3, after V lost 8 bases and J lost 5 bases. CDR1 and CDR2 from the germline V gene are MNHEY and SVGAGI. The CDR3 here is CASEDRRNTIYF. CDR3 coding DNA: TGTGCCAGCGAGGACAGGAGAAACACCATATATTTT.